Presented here are 31 T cell receptor beta chains from one specimen sequenced in a study of beta chain features in type 1 diabetes. The investigators reverse transcribed all of the isolated RNA, so they sequenced expressed TCRB transcripts. TCRdb keeps only in-frame clones here, not all; method: immunoSEQ multiplex PCR. Of 38,000 or so clones listed, about 65% were seen once; the top ten hold around 2%. Input material: Tregs from blood. These receptors were collected from a woman aged 25 to 39 in good health.

This sequence joins TRBV7-9 and TRBJ2-5, with 10 positions matching TRBD1. CDR1 SEHNR and CDR2 FQNEAQ come from the germline V gene (reference sequence). CDR3 length: 15 residues. V was pared by 5 bases and J by 5 bases, with 8 bases of the junction left unmatched. CDR3 in amino acids: CASSPRDRGGETQYF. The CDR3 bases are TGTGCCAGCAGCCCCCGGGACAGGGGAGGGGAGACCCAGTACTTC.

The rearrangement links TRBV18 to TRBJ2-5, with 10 bases fitting TRBD2. V lost 3 bases, J lost 5 bases, and 15 bases stayed unmatched. This CDR3 has 18 amino acids. Per the germline V gene, CDR1 is KGHSH and CDR2 is LQKENI. In DNA, the CDR3 is TGTGCCAGCTCACCTCTAGCGGGAGACGGCGGGACCAGGGAGACCCAGTACTTC. Its translation is CASSPLAGDGGTRETQYF.

CDR3 in DNA: TGCGCCAGCAGCCAAGGTTCCGGGGAGCAGTTCTTC. This encodes CASSQGSGEQFF. The chain is built from TRBV4-3 and TRBJ2-1; D not resolved. The germline V gene encodes CDR1 LGHNA and CDR2 YSLEER. V lost 1 base to trimming and J lost 10 bases, with 8 bases between them. The CDR3 is made up of 12 amino acids.

The chain links TRBV7-8 to TRBJ2-4; maybe TRBD1 (5 bases). CDR3 length: 13 amino acids. Trimming took 3 bases from V and 9 from J, leaving 12 bases between them. CDR1 and CDR2 (germline): SGHVS, FQNEAQ. The CDR3 region has the DNA TGTGCCAGCAGCTTGGCCAGGGTCAGCATTCAGTACTTC. Protein: CASSLARVSIQYF. Based on the CDR3 plus reference TRBV7-8 and TRBJ2-4, the full variable domain is GAGVSQSPRYKVAKRGQDVALRCDPISGHVSLFWYQQALGQGPEFLTYFQNEAQLDKSGLPSDRFFAERPEGSVSTLKIQRTQQEDSAVYLCASSLARVSIQYFGAGTRLSVL.

Only one count was recorded for this clone. This sequence joins TRBV5-1 and TRBJ2-3, with TRBD1 identical over 7 bases. CDR3 length: 14 amino acids. V shed 3 bases and J 1 base; nucleotides not matched to a gene: 2. Per germline, CDR1 SGHRS and CDR2 YFSETQ. CDR3 bases: TGCGCCAGCAGCTCTGACAGGGGCACAGATACGCAGTATTTT. Protein product: CASSSDRGTDTQYF.

The table lists this clone with a count of one. The V gene is TRBV28, the J gene TRBJ1-3; tentatively, D is TRBD1 (6 bases). The germline V gene encodes CDR1 MDHEN and CDR2 SYDVKM. CDR3 length: 15 residues. V was trimmed by 5 bases and J by 4 bases, leaving 15 bases between them. In DNA, the CDR3 is TGTGCCAGCAGTCCGGCGACAGGTCCAGGAAACACCATATATTTT. Translation gives CASSPATGPGNTIYF.

The chain has TRBV9 and TRBJ2-7; 10 bases are shared with TRBD2. Germline V CDR1 and CDR2: SGDLS, YYNGEE. The CDR3 runs 16 residues. Losses at the gene ends were 0 bases for V and 7 bases for J; bases not matched to a gene: 10. CDR3 in amino acids: CASSVGGSSGSYEQYF. The CDR3, as DNA: TGTGCCAGCAGCGTAGGAGGATCTAGCGGGAGTTATGAGCAGTACTTC.

The genes are TRBV10-2 and TRBJ2-1; the match to TRBD2 covers 14 bases. V shed 3 bases and J 7 bases; nucleotides not matched to a gene: 8. Germline values: CDR1 WSHSY, CDR2 SAAADI. The CDR3 runs 17 residues. CDR3 DNA sequence: TGCGCCAGCAGTGACTCTACGGGACTAGCGGGAGCAAATGAGCAGTTCTTC. This sequence encodes CASSDSTGLAGANEQFF.

The gene calls are TRBV10-2 and TRBJ2-5; TRBD2 matches 12 bases. The J call is in doubt because the DNA end fits TRBJ2-7 better. The germline V gene encodes CDR1 WSHSY and CDR2 SAAADI. CDR3 length: 17 amino acids. CDR3 loop: CASSPSSGRANGGEQYF. DNA of the CDR3: TGCGCCAGCAGCCCCTCTAGCGGGAGGGCCAACGGGGGCGAGCAGTACTTC.

This clone was recorded a few times. The chain uses TRBV18 and TRBJ1-1; TRBD1 matches 9 bases. Per the germline V gene, CDR1 is KGHSH and CDR2 is LQKENI. Trimming took 2 bases from V and 0 from J; bases not matched to a gene: 4. The CDR3 is made up of 16 amino acids. This CDR3 reads CASSPGQGRMNTEAFF. In nucleotides, the CDR3 is TGTGCCAGCTCACCAGGACAGGGGCGGATGAACACTGAAGCTTTCTTT.

This clone was seen more than once but under ten times. The rearrangement links TRBV19 to TRBJ2-7; 7 bases agree with TRBD2. The CDR3 contains 14 residues. The junction had 13 bases not matched to a gene; V was cut back by 5 bases and J by 9 bases. Germline V lookup: CDR1 LNHDA, CDR2 SQIVND (reference sequence). The CDR3 loop reads CASSSDAQRGGQYF. The CDR3 nucleotides read TGTGCCAGTAGTTCCGATGCTCAGCGGGGAGGGCAGTACTTC.

The chain has TRBV4-3 and TRBJ1-1, with 8 bases that match TRBD1. In germline, CDR1 is LGHNA, CDR2 YSLEER. The V and J ends lost 3 bases and 4 bases, in that order; junction bases with no gene match: 7. The CDR3 spans 15 residues. CDR3 residues: CASSQATGVITEAFF. The CDR3 coding sequence is TGCGCCAGCAGCCAGGCGACAGGGGTGATCACTGAAGCTTTCTTT.

As for this clone: The sample holds other DNA sequences that translate to the same CDR3. The V and J genes are TRBV7-3 and TRBJ1-3; D is undetermined. Germline loops: CDR1 SGHTA, CDR2 FQGTGA. Between the trimmed V and J ends, which lost 1 base and 1 base, there was a span of 20 bases. The CDR3 loop spans 19 amino acids. CDR3 region: CASSLMEDGTSLSGNTIYF. CDR3 nucleotides: TGTGCCAGCAGCTTAATGGAGGACGGAACAAGTCTATCTGGAAACACCATATATTTT.

The rearrangement joins TRBV6-6 to TRBJ2-3; the match to TRBD2 covers 10 bases. J was trimmed by 5 bases and V by 6 bases; bases with no gene match: 2. Looked up from germline, CDR1 is MNHNY and CDR2 is SVGAGI (reference sequence). CDR3 size: 13 residues. The CDR3 sequence is CASRRTSGDTQYF. The CDR3 nucleotides read TGTGCCAGCAGAAGGACTAGCGGAGATACGCAGTATTTT.

CDR3 sequence (DNA): TGTGCCAGCAGCCCCCCGGTAGAGACCCAGTACTTC. Translation gives CASSPPVETQYF. V and J are TRBV11-2 and TRBJ2-5; unclear D gene. V lost 5 bases and J lost 4, with 8 bases in between. This CDR3 is built from 12 residues. CDR1 SGHAT and CDR2 FQNNGV come from the germline V gene.

This clone was seen a single time. CDR3 sequence reads: CASSSPSGVADTQYF. The CDR3 nucleotides read TGTGCCAGCAGTTCACCTAGCGGGGTGGCAGATACGCAGTATTTT. The rearrangement uses TRBV28 and TRBJ2-3, with 9 bases fitting TRBD2. The V segment lost 4 bases and the J segment 4 bases; nucleotides outside the gene matches: 6. Germline V gene data show CDR1 as MDHEN and CDR2 as SYDVKM. This CDR3 is 15 amino acids long.

The chain joins TRBV19 to TRBJ2-1; 8 bases fit TRBD1. From germline, CDR1 is LNHDA and CDR2 SQIVND (reference sequence). The trim removed 2 bases at V and 0 bases at J, leaving 15 bases unmatched. CDR3 size: 20 residues. The CDR3 loop is CASSIIVGRGRSVSYNEQFF. The CDR3 DNA reads TGTGCCAGTAGTATAATTGTGGGCAGGGGGCGATCCGTCTCCTACAATGAGCAGTTCTTC. The entire variable domain, with the rest obtained from reference TRBV19 and TRBJ2-1, is as follows: DGGITQSPKYLFRKEGQNVTLSCEQNLNHDAMYWYRQDPGQGLRLIYYSQIVNDFQKGDIAEGYSVSREKKESFPLTVTSAQKNPTAFYLCASSIIVGRGRSVSYNEQFFGPGTRLTVL.

This clone was found once. The chain combines TRBV19 with TRBJ1-5, with D tentatively TRBD1 (6 bases). The V and J ends lost 6 bases and 2 bases respectively, with 8 bases between them. The V gene's germline CDR1 is LNHDA and CDR2 SQIVND (reference sequence). CDR3 length equals 13 residues. CDR3: CASRRTGNQPQHF. The CDR3 DNA reads TGTGCCAGTAGACGGACAGGCAATCAGCCCCAGCATTTT. Looking up the rest from reference TRBV19 and TRBJ1-5 gives the full variable domain: DGGITQSPKYLFRKEGQNVTLSCEQNLNHDAMYWYRQDPGQGLRLIYYSQIVNDFQKGDIAEGYSVSREKKESFPLTVTSAQKNPTAFYLCASRRTGNQPQHFGDGTRLSIL.

This clone was seen just once. The chain uses TRBV5-1 and TRBJ1-1; TRBD1 aligns across 10 bases. Germline trimming cut 0 bases from V and 10 bases from J; bases unmatched to any gene: 9. Per the germline V gene, CDR1 is SGHRS and CDR2 is YFSETQ. This CDR3 is built from 15 residues. The chain's CDR3 is CASSLEGTGALGAFF. CDR3 nucleotides: TGCGCCAGCAGCTTGGAAGGGACAGGGGCACTCGGAGCTTTCTTT.

This chain links TRBV18 with TRBJ2-5; D gene ambiguous. CDR1 KGHSH and CDR2 LQKENI come from the germline V gene. V was pared by 3 bases and J by 4 bases, with 9 bases between. This CDR3 spans 13 amino acids. CDR3 sequence: CASSPAETETQYF. The CDR3 bases are TGTGCCAGCTCACCGGCGGAAACAGAGACCCAGTACTTC.

V gene TRBV29-1 combines with J gene TRBJ1-2; D ambiguous. Trimming cost V 6 bases and J 7 bases, with 15 bases left between them. Germline V gene lookup returns CDR1 SQVTM and CDR2 ANQGSEA. This CDR3 has 12 residues. The CDR3 nucleotides read TGCAGCGTCCCCAGTGGAGCGGGTGGCTACACCTTC. This translates into CSVPSGAGGYTF.

J is TRBJ1-6 and V is TRBV29-1, with no clear D. Trimming took off 4 bases at V and 5 bases at J, with 9 bases between the two ends. The V gene's germline CDR1 is SQVTM and CDR2 ANQGSEA. This CDR3 is built from 13 residues. This chain's CDR3 is CSVAAGDNSPLHF. CDR3 bases: TGCAGCGTTGCTGCCGGGGATAATTCACCCCTCCACTTT.

The chain joins TRBV5-1 to TRBJ2-7, with 10 positions matching TRBD1. The ends lost 0 bases at V and 2 bases at J; junction bases unmatched: 2. Looked up from germline, CDR1 is SGHRS and CDR2 is YFSETQ. The CDR3 is 15 amino acids. CDR3: CASSLGTGGAYEQYF. Written as DNA, the CDR3 is TGCGCCAGCAGCTTGGGGACAGGGGGTGCCTACGAGCAGTACTTC.

This clone has just one count. The chain joins TRBV28 to TRBJ2-7; no clear D. The V end lost 6 bases, the J end lost 6 bases, and 18 bases lay between the germline ends. Germline V gene data show CDR1 as MDHEN and CDR2 as SYDVKM. This CDR3 has 14 amino acids. The CDR3 spells CASRTPGSHLEQYF. DNA of the CDR3: TGTGCCAGCAGAACCCCAGGTTCCCATCTCGAGCAGTACTTC. The whole variable domain, filled in from reference TRBV28 and TRBJ2-7, reads DVKVTQSSRYLVKRTGEKVFLECVQDMDHENMFWYRQDPGLGLRLIYFSYDVKMKEKGDIPEGYSVSREKKERFSLILESASTNQTSMYLCASRTPGSHLEQYFGPGTRLTVT.

The CDR3 region has the DNA TGTGCCAGCTCTCGAAGGGCCGGGACTAGCGGGAGTGTTTACAATGAGCAGTTCTTC. Translating it yields CASSRRAGTSGSVYNEQFF. This rearrangement joins TRBV18 to TRBJ2-1, with 14 bases matching TRBD2. The CDR3 covers 19 residues. CDR1 KGHSH and CDR2 LQKENI come from the germline V gene. J was trimmed by 4 bases and V by 6 bases; bases with no gene match: 14.

V usage is TRBV28 and J usage is TRBJ2-7; 10 bases align to TRBD2. The V gene's germline CDR1 is MDHEN and CDR2 SYDVKM. This CDR3 has 14 amino acids. The V segment lost 7 bases and the J segment 3 bases; nucleotides outside the gene matches: 6. CDR3 in DNA: TGTGCCAGCACGGTAGCGGGAGGAAACTACGAGCAGTACTTC. It encodes CASTVAGGNYEQYF.

The rearrangement joins TRBV30 to TRBJ2-7, with D possibly TRBD2 on 6 matching bases. V was pared by 2 bases and J by 0 bases, with 14 bases between. Germline loops: CDR1 GTSNPN, CDR2 SVGIG (reference sequence). The CDR3 runs to 15 residues. The CDR3 DNA is TGTGCCTGGAGTCGGGGAGGTATTAGCTCCTACGAGCAGTACTTC. Translation gives CAWSRGGISSYEQYF.

The chain joins TRBV6-5 to TRBJ1-2; TRBD1 aligns across 8 bases. V lost 5 bases and J lost 6; bases outside the gene matches: 11. The CDR3 has 15 residues. CDR1 is MNHEY and CDR2 is SVGAGI in the germline V gene. The DNA of the CDR3 is TGTGCCAGCAGTCCCGCAAGGGACAGGTATAATGGCTACACCTTC. The encoded protein is CASSPARDRYNGYTF.

The chain links TRBV4-1 to TRBJ2-5; TRBD2 might be the D (6 bases). The CDR3 contains 16 residues. Trimming pared 1 base from V and 5 bases from J, leaving 17 bases between. The germline gives CDR1 MGHRA, CDR2 YSYEKL. Here the CDR3 reads CASSQGASGLRETQYF. As DNA, the CDR3 is TGCGCCAGCAGCCAAGGGGCCAGCGGACTACGGGAGACCCAGTACTTC.

The chain is built from TRBV18 and TRBJ2-7; the D gene is possibly TRBD1 (5 bases). The CDR3 has 14 amino acids. V was clipped by 4 bases and J by 3 bases, with 13 bases between them. Germline V gene lookup returns CDR1 KGHSH and CDR2 LQKENI. The CDR3 bases are TGTGCCAGCTCACGGGCAGGGCTTAACTACGAGCAGTACTTC. Translated, it gives CASSRAGLNYEQYF.

This clone turned up a few times. The chain carries TRBV4-2 and TRBJ2-5, with D perhaps matching TRBD2 (6 bases). This CDR3 region has 15 residues. Germline CDR1 is LGHNA and CDR2 is YNFKEQ. Trimming removed 5 bases at V and 0 bases at J, with 13 bases between. CDR3 amino acids: CASSISWTNQETQYF. CDR3 DNA: TGTGCCAGCAGCATCAGCTGGACTAACCAAGAGACCCAGTACTTC.